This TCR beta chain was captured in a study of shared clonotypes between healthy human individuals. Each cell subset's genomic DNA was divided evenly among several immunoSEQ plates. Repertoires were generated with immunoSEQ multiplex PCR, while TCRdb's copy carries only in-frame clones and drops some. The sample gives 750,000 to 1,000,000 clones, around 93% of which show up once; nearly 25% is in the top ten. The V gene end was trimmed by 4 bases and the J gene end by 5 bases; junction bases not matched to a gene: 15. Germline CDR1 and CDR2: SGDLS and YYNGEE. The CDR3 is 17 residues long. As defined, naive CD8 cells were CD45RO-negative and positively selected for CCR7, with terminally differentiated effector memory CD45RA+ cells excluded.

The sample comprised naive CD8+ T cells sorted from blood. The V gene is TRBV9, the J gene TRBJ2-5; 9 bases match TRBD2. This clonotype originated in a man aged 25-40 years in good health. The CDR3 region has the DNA TGTGCCAGCAGCACCCGCCCAGCGGCGGGAGGGCCGGAGACCCAGTACTTC. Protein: CASSTRPAAGGPETQYF.